Each of the 18 T cell receptor beta chains below was sequenced from the same sample in a study of beta chain features in type 1 diabetes. Study findings and constraints: Type 1 diabetes patients showed a moderate but significant shortening of TCRB CDR3s in all four CD4+ subsets.

What was sequenced were expressed TCRB transcripts, since all of the isolated RNA had been reverse transcribed. Generated by immunoSEQ multiplex PCR, the TCRdb table keeps only in-frame clones and is missing some. The sample lists 150,000 to 200,000 clones, around 8.3% occurring once. These receptors' targets are unknown. Sequenced material: central memory CD4+ T cells from blood. These receptors originate from a woman aged 18-29 years with type 1 diabetes.

This clone was counted between two and nine times. The chain uses TRBV5-1 and TRBJ2-7; D perhaps matches TRBD1 (5 bases). V was pared by 0 bases and J by 2 bases, with 12 bases between. Germline values: CDR1 SGHRS, CDR2 YFSETQ. The CDR3 length is 15 residues. In DNA form, the CDR3 reads TGCGCCAGCAGCTTGGCCCGAACAGGACCCTACGAGCAGTACTTC. As protein: CASSLARTGPYEQYF. Full variable domain (missing parts from reference TRBV5-1 and TRBJ2-7): KAGVTQTPRYLIKTRGQQVTLSCSPISGHRSVSWYQQTPGQGLQFLFEYFSETQRNKGNFPGRFSGRQFSNSRSEMNVSTLELGDSALYLCASSLARTGPYEQYFGPGTRLTVT.

The rearrangement joins TRBV6-6 to TRBJ1-5, with 10 bases aligning to TRBD1. The germline V gene encodes CDR1 MNHNY and CDR2 SVGAGI (reference sequence). The trim removed 5 bases at V and 7 bases at J, leaving 5 bases unmatched. There are 14 residues in the CDR3. Here the CDR3 DNA reads TGTGCCAGCAGTACGACAGGGGGCTGGCAGCCCCAGCATTTT. Translation gives CASSTTGGWQPQHF.

Comments on this clone: The sample has other DNA sequences that encode this CDR3 too. The chain couples TRBV27 to TRBJ1-1; D call uncertain. This CDR3 spans 12 amino acids. V was cut by 4 bases and J by 0 bases, with 3 bases left in between. The germline V gene has CDR1 MNHEY and CDR2 SMNVEV (reference sequence). This CDR3 reads CASSSVNTEAFF. As DNA, the CDR3 is TGTGCCAGCAGTTCGGTGAACACTGAAGCTTTCTTT.

This clone was found a few times. V is TRBV30 and J is TRBJ2-1, with D unresolved. This CDR3 region has 12 residues. Trimming took 3 bases from V and 0 from J, leaving 3 bases between them. CDR1 GTSNPN and CDR2 SVGIG come from the germline V gene (reference sequence). The DNA of the CDR3 is TGTGCCTGGAGCGGCTCCTACAATGAGCAGTTCTTC. It encodes CAWSGSYNEQFF.

This chain uses TRBV6-1 with TRBJ1-6, with D possibly TRBD1 on 5 matching bases. V gave up 9 bases and J gave up 9 bases, with 18 bases separating them. Germline CDR1 is MNHNS and CDR2 is SASEGT. This CDR3 is 14 amino acids long. CDR3 sequence (DNA): TGTGCCAGTGCGGGAACAGATGGGGCTTCACCCCTCCACTTT. It translates to CASAGTDGASPLHF.

The chain carries TRBV29-1 and TRBJ2-1; TRBD2 matches 9 bases. Unmatched junction bases numbered 12, after V lost 6 bases and J lost 6 bases. Germline loops: CDR1 SQVTM, CDR2 ANQGSEA. The CDR3 loop spans 15 amino acids. The CDR3 reads CSVSPVGGRVNEQFF. CDR3 in DNA: TGCAGCGTGAGCCCTGTTGGCGGGAGGGTCAATGAGCAGTTCTTC.

The chain links TRBV4-3 to TRBJ2-1; unclear D gene. The CDR3 consists of 11 residues. Per germline, CDR1 LGHNA and CDR2 YSLEER. V shed 3 bases and J shed 7 bases, with 4 bases lying between them. Here the CDR3 DNA reads TGCGCCAGCAGCCAGTCTAATGAGCAGTTCTTC. Protein product: CASSQSNEQFF.

This clone has a handful of counts. The chain joins TRBV11-1 to TRBJ2-1; D is perhaps TRBD2 (6 bases). The CDR3 extends over 13 amino acids. CDR1 is SGHAT, CDR2 FQDESV, per germline (reference sequence). V was shortened by 0 bases and J by 9 bases, with 9 bases between the two germline ends. In DNA, the CDR3 is TGTGCCAGCAGCTTAGCTACTAGCACTGAGCAGTTCTTC. Its protein is CASSLATSTEQFF.

The gene calls are TRBV15 and TRBJ2-5; tentatively, D is TRBD1 (6 bases). Germline CDR1 is LNHNV and CDR2 is YYDKDF (reference sequence). The ends were cut back, 5 bases at V and 7 bases at J, with 23 bases in the middle. The CDR3 is 16 amino acids. The CDR3 DNA sequence: TGTGCCACCAGCGGGGGAGTGGGACAAAGAACTGCGACCCAGTACTTC. This sequence encodes CATSGGVGQRTATQYF.

This clone was recorded many times. This sequence joins TRBV30 and TRBJ1-2; tentative D call: TRBD1 (6 bases). Germline CDR1 GTSNPN, CDR2 SVGIG (reference sequence). Trimming removed 0 bases from V and 2 bases from J, with 10 bases in between. This CDR3 is 14 amino acids long. This chain's CDR3 is CAWSVGQGNYGYTF. CDR3 in DNA: TGTGCCTGGAGTGTCGGCCAGGGGAACTATGGCTACACCTTC. Filled out from reference TRBV30 and TRBJ1-2, the complete variable domain reads SQTIHQWPATLVQPVGSPLSLECTVEGTSNPNLYWYRQAAGRGLQLLFYSVGIGQISSEVPQNLSASRPQDRQFILSSKKLLLSDSGFYLCAWSVGQGNYGYTFGSGTRLTVV.

The chain carries TRBV30 and TRBJ1-1; 7 nucleotides line up with TRBD1. The CDR3 sequence is 16 residues long. Germline V gene data show CDR1 as GTSNPN and CDR2 as SVGIG (reference sequence). The trim removed 8 bases at V and 0 bases at J, leaving 15 bases unmatched. The CDR3 protein is CAANRGGGNMNTEAFF. The CDR3, as DNA: TGTGCCGCTAACAGGGGAGGTGGGAACATGAACACTGAAGCTTTCTTT.

This clone was seen ten or more times. The chain joins TRBV11-2 to TRBJ2-4; 7 bases match TRBD2. Germline CDR1 and CDR2: SGHAT and FQNNGV. Losses at the gene ends were 4 bases for V and 4 bases for J; bases not matched to a gene: 7. The length of the CDR3 is 15 residues. CDR3 sequence reads: CASSSWTSAKNIQYF. CDR3 coding DNA: TGTGCCAGCAGCTCATGGACTAGTGCGAAAAACATTCAGTACTTC. The full variable domain, its missing parts supplied by reference TRBV11-2 and TRBJ2-4, is EAGVAQSPRYKIIEKRQSVAFWCNPISGHATLYWYQQILGQGPKLLIQFQNNGVVDDSQLPKDRFSAERLKGVDSTLKIQPAKLEDSAVYLCASSSWTSAKNIQYFGAGTRLSVL.

This clone was counted between two and nine times. A read error may account for a junction end that differs from germline. The chain combines TRBV7-7 with TRBJ2-7; the D is unclear. The germline V gene has CDR1 SSHAT and CDR2 FNYEAQ (reference sequence). The CDR3 runs 14 residues. CDR3 nucleotides: TGTGCTAGCAGCCCTTCCTGGAGCTCCTACGAGCAGTACTTC. Translation: CASSPSWSSYEQYF. The entire variable domain, with the rest obtained from reference TRBV7-7 and TRBJ2-7, is as follows: GAGVSQSPRYKVTKRGQDVTLRCDPISSHATLYWYQQALGQGPEFLTYFNYEAQPDKSGLPSDRFSAERPEGSISTLTIQRTEQRDSAMYRCASSPSWSSYEQYFGPGTRLTVT.

This clone was picked up a small number of times. The chain recombines TRBV4-1 with TRBJ2-4; tentatively, D is TRBD2 (5 bases). The V and J ends lost 4 bases and 5 bases respectively, with 12 bases between them. Germline V gene lookup returns CDR1 MGHRA and CDR2 YSYEKL. This CDR3 comprises 14 residues. The CDR3 nucleotides read TGCGCCAGCAGCCTCGAGGGCCAGCAAAACATTCAGTACTTC. It encodes CASSLEGQQNIQYF.

This clone was seen a few times. This chain joins TRBV7-2 and TRBJ1-1, with D uncertain. In germline, CDR1 is SGHTA, CDR2 FQGNSA. The CDR3 is made up of 14 amino acids. The V gene lost 3 bases and the J gene lost 0 bases, with 8 bases spanning the gap. CDR3 DNA: TGTGCCAGCAGCTTTCGAGCCGTGAACACTGAAGCTTTCTTT. Translating it yields CASSFRAVNTEAFF.

The chain employs TRBV27 and TRBJ2-7; 15 positions match TRBD2. V lost 4 bases to trimming and J lost 7 bases; unmatched junction nucleotides: 14. Germline loops: CDR1 MNHEY, CDR2 SMNVEV (reference sequence). The length of the CDR3 is 18 residues. The CDR3 bases are TGTGCCAGCAGTTCCCAACGCACGGGGACTAGCGGGAGGAGAGAGCAGTACTTC. This gives the protein CASSSQRTGTSGRREQYF.

The rearrangement joins TRBV28 to TRBJ1-2, with no clear D. The CDR3 contains 12 residues. Germline values: CDR1 MDHEN, CDR2 SYDVKM. V gave up 2 bases and J gave up 5 bases, with 6 bases separating them. CDR3 sequence (DNA): TGTGCCAGCAGTTTACAAAAATATGGCTACACCTTC. This codes for CASSLQKYGYTF.

This clone was detected a few times. The rearrangement joins TRBV4-2 to TRBJ2-3, with TRBD1 as a possible D gene (6 bases). Trimming shortened V by 4 bases and J by 0 bases, and 14 bases separated the two germline ends. CDR1 is LGHNA, CDR2 YNFKEQ, per germline. The CDR3 runs to 16 residues. CDR3 sequence: CASSLVRDISTDTQYF. The CDR3 nucleotides are TGTGCCAGCAGCCTAGTCCGGGACATAAGCACAGATACGCAGTATTTT.